These 26 T cell receptor beta chains originate from one sample sequenced in a study of T cell responses to AZD1222 COVID-19 vaccine. Some clones are missing from TCRdb's copy, which holds only in-frame ones; the method was immunoSEQ multiplex PCR. The sample holds some 130,000 clones, 80% to 95% seen once. The sample here was peripheral blood, taken on day 0 of AZD1222 vaccination. These receptors were obtained from an adult in good health.

V gene TRBV4-3 combines with J gene TRBJ1-4, with D tentatively TRBD1 (5 bases). Trimming shortened V by 0 bases and J by 0 bases, and 8 bases separated the two germline ends. The germline gives CDR1 LGHNA, CDR2 YSLEER. The CDR3 extends over 16 amino acids. The CDR3 protein is CASSQDQGTTNEKLFF. CDR3 in DNA: TGCGCCAGCAGCCAAGATCAGGGTACAACTAATGAAAAACTGTTTTTT.

The J gene is TRBJ2-1, the V gene TRBV30; D unclear. Trimming cost V 1 base and J 2 bases, with 3 bases left between them. This CDR3 has 12 residues. The V gene's germline CDR1 is GTSNPN and CDR2 SVGIG (reference sequence). Written as DNA, the CDR3 is TGTGCCTGGAGTGCGACCTACAATGAGCAGTTCTTC. It yields the protein CAWSATYNEQFF.

The chain links TRBV6-6 to TRBJ1-4; D is unresolved. CDR1 and CDR2 (germline): MNHNY, SVGAGI (reference sequence). This CDR3 comprises 12 residues. Trimming took off 2 bases at V and 6 bases at J, with 4 bases between the two ends. In DNA, the CDR3 is TGTGCCAGCAGTTACGGAGATGAAAAACTGTTTTTT. Protein sequence: CASSYGDEKLFF.

CDR3 protein: CASSRQGDRNQPQHF. The CDR3 nucleotides are TGTGCCAGCAGCCGCCAGGGGGACAGGAATCAGCCCCAGCATTTT. The chain joins TRBV3-1 (or the pseudogene TRBV3-2) to TRBJ1-5, with 8 bases identical to TRBD1. V shed 4 bases and J 4 bases; nucleotides not matched to a gene: 6. The CDR3 is made up of 15 amino acids. CDR1 LGHDT and CDR2 YNNKEL come from the germline V gene (reference sequence).

This chain links TRBV9 with TRBJ2-7; TRBD1 matches 9 bases. V shed 3 bases and J 6 bases; nucleotides not matched to a gene: 7. The CDR3 extends over 14 amino acids. CDR1 SGDLS and CDR2 YYNGEE come from the germline V gene. CDR3 in amino acids: CASSAGTGYFEQYF. DNA of the CDR3: TGTGCCAGCAGCGCAGGGACAGGGTACTTCGAGCAGTACTTC.

V gene TRBV28 combines with J gene TRBJ2-7; D is perhaps TRBD1 (7 bases). CDR1 and CDR2 (germline): MDHEN, SYDVKM. V was clipped by 4 bases and J by 2 bases, with 12 bases between them. The CDR3 is 14 amino acids. The CDR3 DNA is TGTGCCAGCAGTTCACAGGGGAGGACCTACGAGCAGTACTTC. Translating gives CASSSQGRTYEQYF. Full variable domain (outside the CDR3, taken from reference TRBV28 and TRBJ2-7): DVKVTQSSRYLVKRTGEKVFLECVQDMDHENMFWYRQDPGLGLRLIYFSYDVKMKEKGDIPEGYSVSREKKERFSLILESASTNQTSMYLCASSSQGRTYEQYFGPGTRLTVT.

The chain carries TRBV12-3 or TRBV12-4 and TRBJ1-1, with 8 bases identical to TRBD1. The CDR3 runs to 13 residues. The J segment lost 7 bases and the V segment lost 6 bases, leaving 7 bases of the junction unmatched. Here the CDR3 DNA reads TGTGCCAGCAGCCAGACAGGGGCTGGTGAAGCTTTCTTT. Protein: CASSQTGAGEAFF.

The CDR3 region is CASSLVTGEDYGYTF. The CDR3 DNA follows: TGCGCCAGCAGCTTGGTTACAGGGGAAGACTATGGCTACACCTTC. The chain links TRBV5-1 to TRBJ1-2; 7 nucleotides align to TRBD1. V was clipped by 0 bases and J by 3 bases; unmatched bases: 5. Looked up from germline, CDR1 is SGHRS and CDR2 is YFSETQ. CDR3 length: 15 residues.

The J gene is TRBJ1-5, the V gene TRBV4-2, with 8 bases lining up with TRBD1. V shed 0 bases, J shed 7 bases, and the junction held 5 bases outside the gene matches. The CDR3 totals 15 residues. CDR1 is LGHNA, CDR2 YNFKEQ, per germline. CDR3 in amino acids: CASSQEDRAGQPQHF. The CDR3 DNA reads as TGTGCCAGCAGCCAAGAGGACAGGGCAGGCCAGCCCCAGCATTTT.

The chain links TRBV10-3 to TRBJ2-1; the match to TRBD2 covers 12 bases. Trimming took 6 bases from V and 9 from J; bases not matched to a gene: 6. In germline, CDR1 is ENHRY, CDR2 SYGVKD. The CDR3 extends over 14 amino acids. CDR3 residues: CAIRTSGSVGEQFF. CDR3 bases: TGTGCCATCAGGACTAGCGGGAGTGTGGGTGAGCAGTTCTTC.

This chain joins TRBV19 and TRBJ1-5, with D tentatively TRBD1 (5 bases). In germline, CDR1 is LNHDA, CDR2 SQIVND (reference sequence). The V end lost 1 base, the J end lost 2 bases, and 9 bases lay between the germline ends. There are 15 residues in the CDR3. For the CDR3, the DNA is TGTGCCAGTAGTATAGGGGGCTGGGGCAATCAGCCCCAGCATTTT. Amino acid sequence: CASSIGGWGNQPQHF. The full variable domain, in which reference TRBV19 and TRBJ1-5 provide the parts outside the CDR3, is DGGITQSPKYLFRKEGQNVTLSCEQNLNHDAMYWYRQDPGQGLRLIYYSQIVNDFQKGDIAEGYSVSREKKESFPLTVTSAQKNPTAFYLCASSIGGWGNQPQHFGDGTRLSIL.

The V call is TRBV2, the J call TRBJ1-1; D call uncertain. V shed 4 bases and J shed 1 base, with 10 bases lying between them. Germline assignment: CDR1 SNHLY and CDR2 FYNNEI. The length of the CDR3 is 14 residues. In DNA form, the CDR3 reads TGTGCCAGCAGTGTGATGACGGCGAACACTGAAGCTTTCTTT. Translated: CASSVMTANTEAFF.

V and J are TRBV18 and TRBJ1-3; D unresolved. This CDR3 has 15 amino acids. V was pared by 3 bases and J by 0 bases, with 9 bases between. Germline values: CDR1 KGHSH, CDR2 LQKENI. For the CDR3, the DNA is TGTGCCAGCTCACCGTCCGTTACCTCTGGAAACACCATATATTTT. Translation: CASSPSVTSGNTIYF. Full variable domain (remainder filled in from reference TRBV18 and TRBJ1-3): NAGVMQNPRHLVRRRGQEARLRCSPMKGHSHVYWYRQLPEEGLKFMVYLQKENIIDESGMPKERFSAEFPKEGPSILRIQQVVRGDSAAYFCASSPSVTSGNTIYFGEGSWLTVV.

This clone was seen just once. V gene TRBV9 combines with J gene TRBJ2-1; D unresolved. The CDR3 loop spans 15 amino acids. The ends were cut back, 2 bases at V and 6 bases at J, with 15 bases in the middle. Germline CDR1 reads SGDLS; CDR2 reads YYNGEE. The CDR3 DNA sequence: TGTGCCAGCAGCGTGATCGGGCACCACTCCAATGAGCAGTTCTTC. It yields the protein CASSVIGHHSNEQFF.

The V and J genes are TRBV19 and TRBJ1-6, with TRBD1 matching over 7 bases. Per the germline V gene, CDR1 is LNHDA and CDR2 is SQIVND (reference sequence). This CDR3 is built from 15 residues. Trimming at V came to 5 bases and at J to 7 bases, leaving 8 bases not matched to a gene. The CDR3 sequence is CASSSSQGWNSPLHF. The CDR3, as DNA: TGTGCCAGTAGTTCCTCACAGGGGTGGAATTCACCCCTCCACTTT.

The chain couples TRBV28 to TRBJ1-2, with 8 nucleotides matching TRBD1. Germline CDR1 and CDR2: MDHEN and SYDVKM. The trim removed 5 bases at V and 8 bases at J, leaving 4 bases unmatched. The CDR3 consists of 12 residues. CDR3 DNA sequence: TGTGCCAGCAGTCGACAGGGGTACGGCTACACCTTC. Amino acids: CASSRQGYGYTF.

This chain uses TRBV4-3 with TRBJ2-4; D perhaps matches TRBD2 (6 bases). The V gene lost 0 bases and the J gene lost 3 bases, with 21 bases spanning the gap. The CDR3 totals 19 residues. Germline assignment: CDR1 LGHNA and CDR2 YSLEER. The DNA of the CDR3 is TGCGCCAGCAGCCAAGATGAGCGGATTTCGGGAGAAGGCAAAAACATTCAGTACTTC. As protein: CASSQDERISGEGKNIQYF.

The sample holds a few counts of this clone. The chain joins TRBV14 to TRBJ2-5, with 7 bases identical to TRBD2. Germline lookup yields CDR1 SGHDN and CDR2 FVKESK. J gave up 2 bases and V 3 bases, and 9 bases lay outside the gene matches. The CDR3 covers 16 residues. The CDR3 region has the DNA TGTGCCAGCAGCCACGTCTATGCGGGAGCTCAAGAGACCCAGTACTTC. This sequence encodes CASSHVYAGAQETQYF.

The rearrangement links TRBV3-1 (or the pseudogene TRBV3-2) to TRBJ1-1, with D unclear. The germline V gene encodes CDR1 LGHDT and CDR2 YNNKEL (reference sequence). Trimming pared 3 bases from V and 3 bases from J, leaving 5 bases between. This CDR3 has 12 amino acids. The CDR3 nucleotides read TGTGCCAGCAGCCATCTTGACACTGAAGCTTTCTTT. It specifies CASSHLDTEAFF.

The J gene is TRBJ1-2, the V gene TRBV6-5, with 7 bases that match TRBD1. The CDR3 has 14 amino acids. In germline, CDR1 is MNHEY, CDR2 SVGAGI. V shed 5 bases, J shed 2 bases, and the junction held 5 bases outside the gene matches. CDR3 amino acids: CASSKDRLNYGYTF. The CDR3 region has the DNA TGTGCCAGCAGTAAGGACAGGCTCAACTATGGCTACACCTTC.

CDR3 coding DNA: TGTGCCAGCAGCGCCCACAGGGACTCCTATAATTCACCCCTCCACTTT. Translation gives CASSAHRDSYNSPLHF. This chain links TRBV16 with TRBJ1-6; weak D call: TRBD1 (6 bases). This CDR3 spans 16 amino acids. Trimming removed 5 bases at V and 0 bases at J, with 11 bases between. Looked up from germline, CDR1 is KGHSY and CDR2 is FQNENV.

Only one count was recorded for this clone. This sequence joins TRBV6-5 and TRBJ1-2, with TRBD1 identical over 8 bases. J was trimmed by 8 bases and V by 6 bases; bases with no gene match: 8. Germline loops: CDR1 MNHEY, CDR2 SVGAGI. The CDR3 loop spans 13 amino acids. This chain's CDR3 is CASRQGAGRGYTF. DNA of the CDR3: TGTGCCAGCAGGCAGGGGGCAGGGAGAGGCTACACCTTC.

A single count supports this clone. The chain links TRBV5-1 to TRBJ2-3, with 10 bases lining up with TRBD2. CDR1 and CDR2 (germline): SGHRS, YFSETQ. The CDR3 has 15 residues. V lost 0 bases to trimming and J lost 7 bases; unmatched junction nucleotides: 5. CDR3 region: CASSLVASGSNTQYF. CDR3 nucleotides: TGCGCCAGCAGCTTGGTAGCTAGCGGGAGTAATACGCAGTATTTT.

This clone has only one observation. The rearrangement joins TRBV19 to TRBJ1-5; 10 positions match TRBD1. The CDR3 length is 16 residues. V shed 3 bases, J shed 3 bases, and the junction held 5 bases outside the gene matches. Germline V gene data show CDR1 as LNHDA and CDR2 as SQIVND (reference sequence). CDR3 nucleotides: TGTGCCAGTAGTATCTGGACAGGGGGTGACAATCAGCCCCAGCATTTT. Translation: CASSIWTGGDNQPQHF.

A few counts support this clone. This chain links TRBV28 with TRBJ2-3; 7 bases fit TRBD2. This CDR3 has 15 amino acids. The ends lost 8 bases at V and 5 bases at J; junction bases unmatched: 13. From germline, CDR1 is MDHEN and CDR2 SYDVKM. In DNA, the CDR3 is TGTGCCAGCTACTCTTCGGCGGGAGTGGGAGATACGCAGTATTTT. Its translation is CASYSSAGVGDTQYF.

The genes are TRBV28 and TRBJ1-2; D is uncertain. The CDR3 contains 11 residues. V lost 10 bases to trimming and J lost 1 base, with 7 bases between them. Germline lookup yields CDR1 MDHEN and CDR2 SYDVKM. CDR3 nucleotide sequence: TGTGCCATCCAGCTTAACTATGGCTACACCTTC. Translated, it gives CAIQLNYGYTF.